The rows below give T cell receptor beta chains drawn from one sample of a study of blood T cell repertoires in COVID-19. The repertoire was sequenced with immunoSEQ multiplex PCR; TCRdb's copy has only in-frame clones and lacks some. The data show roughly 330,000 clones, more than 75% seen once. Sequencing used peripheral blood. The receptor set was obtained from a woman between 45 and 65 years old with acute or convalescent COVID-19. Both conserved end residues are trimmed from each CDR3. A row's size may be missing; if present it is once, few, many or a size class.

j_gene: TRBJ1-1
abundance: NA
len: 13
v_gene: TRBV6-1
CDR3aa: ASGGGHGYGTEAF

j_gene: TRBJ1-5
abundance: NA
len: 13
v_gene: TRBV10-3
CDR3aa: AISESFDSNQPQH

j_gene: TRBJ2-2
abundance: NA
len: 10
v_gene: TRBV7-9
CDR3aa: ASSRQSGELF

j_gene: TRBJ2-5
abundance: NA
len: 12
v_gene: TRBV12-1
CDR3aa: ASSFEQGRETQY

j_gene: TRBJ1-2
abundance: NA
len: 14
v_gene: TRBV7-2
CDR3aa: ASSLLRTGGNYGYT

j_gene: TRBJ2-1
abundance: NA
len: 12
v_gene: TRBV5-4
CDR3aa: ASSLLVTYNEQF

j_gene: TRBJ2-7
abundance: once
len: 12
v_gene: TRBV5-6
CDR3aa: ASSSDRLDYEQY

j_gene: TRBJ2-1
abundance: NA
len: 13
v_gene: TRBV27
CDR3aa: ASSSGQLSNNEQF

j_gene: TRBJ2-4
abundance: NA
len: 13
v_gene: TRBV4-3
CDR3aa: ASSQERGARNIQY

j_gene: TRBJ1-5
abundance: NA
len: 12
v_gene: TRBV6-2/TRBV6-3
CDR3aa: ASSYSSGSQPQH

j_gene: TRBJ2-7
abundance: NA
len: 12
v_gene: TRBV5-1
CDR3aa: ASSLKREVYEQY

j_gene: TRBJ2-1
abundance: NA
len: 11
v_gene: TRBV10-3
CDR3aa: AISESQYNEQF

j_gene: TRBJ2-3
abundance: NA
len: 11
v_gene: TRBV5-1
CDR3aa: ATKYQGTDTQY

j_gene: TRBJ2-7
abundance: few
len: 13
v_gene: TRBV7-2
CDR3aa: ASSLGIVSSYEQY

j_gene: TRBJ2-7
abundance: NA
len: 12
v_gene: TRBV27
CDR3aa: ASRPWDSFYEQY

j_gene: TRBJ2-1
abundance: NA
len: 11
v_gene: TRBV18
CDR3aa: ASFPGLSNEQF